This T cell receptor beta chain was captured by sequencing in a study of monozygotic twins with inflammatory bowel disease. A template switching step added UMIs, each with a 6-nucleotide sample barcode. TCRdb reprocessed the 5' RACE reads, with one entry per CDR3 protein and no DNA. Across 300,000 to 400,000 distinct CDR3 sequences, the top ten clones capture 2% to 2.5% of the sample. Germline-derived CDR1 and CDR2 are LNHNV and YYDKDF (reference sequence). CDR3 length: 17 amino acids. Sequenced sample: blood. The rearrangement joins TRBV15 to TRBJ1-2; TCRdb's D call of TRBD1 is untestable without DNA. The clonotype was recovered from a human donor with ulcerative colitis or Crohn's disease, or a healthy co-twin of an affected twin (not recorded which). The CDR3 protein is CATSKRQPLIEGYGYTF.